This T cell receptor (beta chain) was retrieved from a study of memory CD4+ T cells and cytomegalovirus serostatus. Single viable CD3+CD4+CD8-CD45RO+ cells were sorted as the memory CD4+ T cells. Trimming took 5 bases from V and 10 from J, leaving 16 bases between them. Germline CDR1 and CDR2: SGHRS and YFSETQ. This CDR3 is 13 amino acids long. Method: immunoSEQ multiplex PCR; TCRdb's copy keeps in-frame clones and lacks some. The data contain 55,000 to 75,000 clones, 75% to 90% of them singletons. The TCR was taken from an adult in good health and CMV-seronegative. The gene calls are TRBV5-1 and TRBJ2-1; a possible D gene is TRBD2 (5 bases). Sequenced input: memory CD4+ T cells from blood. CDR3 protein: CASRLPGGYEQFF. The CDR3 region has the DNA TGCGCCAGCAGACTTCCCGGCGGGTACGAGCAGTTCTTC.